The 24 T cell receptor beta chains listed next were all sequenced from one sample in a study of T cell repertoires in cytomegalovirus infection. One entry per CDR3 protein, called by TCRdb with MiXCR from the reads. The data show some 350,000 distinct CDR3 sequences, 15% to 20% seen once. Sequenced input: PBMCs. These TCRs come from a human donor in good health (CMV status not recorded). Some clones in this sample may be carry-over from other donors' samples.

This sequence joins TRBV20-1 and TRBJ1-4; D remains ambiguous. CDR1 and CDR2 from the germline V gene are DFQATT and SNEGSKA (reference sequence). The CDR3 has 12 amino acids. V was shortened by 6 bases and J by 7 bases, with 12 bases between the two germline ends. The CDR3 region has the DNA TGCAGTGCCGCCCCCGGACGTGAAAAACTGTTTTTT. It codes for CSAAPGREKLFF.

This clonotype was detected many times. V gene TRBV10-3 combines with J gene TRBJ2-7, with 11 bases fitting TRBD2. Trimming at V came to 4 bases and at J to 2 bases, leaving 10 bases not matched to a gene. CDR3 length: 17 residues. The germline gives CDR1 ENHRY, CDR2 SYGVKD. The CDR3 region is CAISAGASGGLAYEQYF. CDR3 coding DNA: TGTGCCATCAGTGCAGGGGCTAGCGGGGGGTTAGCCTACGAGCAGTACTTC.

In its sample, this clonotype was seen a few times. This chain connects TRBV12-3 or TRBV12-4 to TRBJ2-7, with TRBD2 as a possible D gene (7 bases). The V gene lost 6 bases and the J gene lost 2 bases, with 14 bases spanning the gap. This CDR3 is built from 14 residues. The CDR3 reads CASRPSGGPYEQYF. For the CDR3, the DNA is TGTGCCAGCAGGCCCTCCGGGGGGCCCTACGAGCAGTACTTC.

This clonotype was counted a few times. This chain connects TRBV19 to TRBJ2-3, with D unclear. Germline-derived CDR1 and CDR2 are LNHDA and SQIVND (reference sequence). Deletions cut 6 bases from V and 4 bases from J, with 14 bases between. CDR3 size: 14 residues. The CDR3 nucleotides are TGTGCCAGTAGACCGGGCCTTAGGCCAGATACGCAGTATTTT. Protein product: CASRPGLRPDTQYF.

The sample holds a few counts of this clonotype. The genes are TRBV7-9 and TRBJ2-7; D not certain. Trimming took off 1 base at V and 3 bases at J, with 7 bases between the two ends. The CDR3 is 13 residues long. Germline V CDR1 and CDR2: SEHNR, FQNEAQ (reference sequence). CDR3 in amino acids: CASSLDVDYEQYF. CDR3 nucleotides: TGTGCCAGCAGCTTAGACGTAGACTACGAGCAGTACTTC.

This clonotype was observed at least ten times. The chain carries TRBV12-3 or TRBV12-4 and TRBJ2-1; D is undetermined. The CDR3 runs to 12 residues. V gave up 5 bases and J gave up 9 bases, with 11 bases separating them. The CDR3 protein is CASSIRVGEQFF. The CDR3 nucleotides read TGTGCCAGCAGTATCCGAGTCGGTGAGCAGTTCTTC.

This clonotype was recorded a few times. The chain couples TRBV7-2 to TRBJ1-2; 9 bases are a match to TRBD1. With V trimmed by 5 bases and J by 7 bases, 5 bases remained unmatched. Germline CDR1 is SGHTA and CDR2 is FQGNSA. This CDR3 spans 13 amino acids. The chain's CDR3 is CASSQQGALGYTF. DNA for the CDR3: TGTGCCAGCAGCCAACAGGGGGCGCTTGGCTACACCTTC.

On this clonotype: A read error may explain this, as a much larger clone is one base away. The genes are TRBV7-2 and TRBJ1-5; no reliable D call. The germline CDR1 and CDR2 sequences are SGHTA and FQGNSA. The CDR3 is 14 amino acids. The CDR3 spells CAGSLFIPGQPQHF. The CDR3 DNA reads as TGTGCCGGCAGCTTATTCATCCCGGGTCAGCCCCAGCATTTT.

This clonotype was counted a single time. The V gene is TRBV18, the J gene TRBJ1-2; tentative D call: TRBD1 (6 bases). Germline CDR1 is KGHSH and CDR2 is LQKENI. Between the trimmed V and J ends, which lost 3 bases and 6 bases, there was a span of 11 bases. The CDR3 loop spans 13 amino acids. This CDR3 is CASSPRGMDGYTF. CDR3 DNA: TGTGCCAGCTCACCCAGGGGCATGGATGGCTACACCTTC.

The CDR3 is CASGRTSGTYEQYF. CDR3 in DNA: TGTGCCAGCGGCCGGACTAGCGGGACATACGAGCAGTACTTC. V is TRBV2 and J is TRBJ2-7; TRBD2 aligns across 12 bases. Germline CDR1 SNHLY, CDR2 FYNNEI. Germline trimming cut 8 bases from V and 4 bases from J; bases unmatched to any gene: 6. The CDR3 totals 14 residues.

Ten or more counts support this clonotype. The V and J genes are TRBV7-2 and TRBJ2-2; D is unclear. There are 15 residues in the CDR3. In germline, CDR1 is SGHTA, CDR2 FQGNSA. V gave up 1 base and J gave up 1 base, with 7 bases separating them. The CDR3 loop is CASSLVRQNTGELFF. The CDR3 nucleotides read TGTGCCAGCAGCTTAGTACGGCAGAACACCGGGGAGCTGTTTTTT.

V and J are TRBV5-5 and TRBJ2-1; D might be TRBD2 (6 bases). CDR1 SGHKS and CDR2 YYEKEE come from the germline V gene (reference sequence). With 1 base removed from V and 4 bases from J, the gap between germline ends came to 9 bases. The CDR3 extends over 14 amino acids. Here the CDR3 reads CASSLIAVYNEQFF. CDR3 nucleotide sequence: TGTGCCAGCAGCTTGATAGCGGTGTACAATGAGCAGTTCTTC.

V and J are TRBV15 and TRBJ1-4; D gene ambiguous. This CDR3 contains 15 residues. V lost 0 bases and J 8 bases, leaving 13 bases between the germline ends. CDR1 and CDR2 (germline): LNHNV, YYDKDF (reference sequence). CDR3 DNA sequence: TGTGCCACCAGCAGAGATGGGAAAGAGGGAGAAAAACTGTTTTTT. Translating it yields CATSRDGKEGEKLFF.

The chain has TRBV12-3 or TRBV12-4 and TRBJ2-7; 11 bases are shared with TRBD2. Trimming took 6 bases from V and 3 from J; bases not matched to a gene: 10. The CDR3 has 16 residues. CDR3 sequence reads: CASSGRTSGLVYEQYF. The DNA of the CDR3 is TGTGCCAGCAGCGGCCGGACTAGCGGGCTGGTCTACGAGCAGTACTTC.

This clonotype showed up just a few times. V is TRBV7-2 and J is TRBJ2-3; D possibly matches TRBD1 or TRBD2 (5 bases each). V lost 5 bases and J lost 6, with 15 bases in between. The CDR3 is 14 residues long. The germline gives CDR1 SGHTA, CDR2 FQGNSA. In DNA form, the CDR3 reads TGTGCCAGCAGCCCCCCGGGACCCTCGGATACGCAGTATTTT. Translated, it gives CASSPPGPSDTQYF.

This clonotype occurred many times. This sequence joins TRBV7-9 and TRBJ1-5; D ambiguous. V was clipped by 4 bases and J by 1 base, with 17 bases between them. This CDR3 has 17 residues. The germline gives CDR1 SEHNR, CDR2 FQNEAQ (reference sequence). DNA of the CDR3: TGTGCCAGCAGCTCCGAAGTCGGTACTTGGAGCAATCAGCCCCAGCATTTT. This translates into CASSSEVGTWSNQPQHF.

This clonotype was counted only a few times. The rearrangement joins TRBV4-1 to TRBJ1-6; weak D call: TRBD1 (6 bases). CDR1 is MGHRA and CDR2 is YSYEKL in the germline V gene. Trimming stripped 4 bases from V and 10 bases from J, with 14 bases between. The CDR3 runs to 14 residues. The CDR3 DNA reads as TGCGCCAGCAGCCGCGGGACACTCGAATCACCCCTCCACTTT. This gives the protein CASSRGTLESPLHF.

This clonotype was seen a few times. The chain is built from TRBV11-2 and TRBJ1-2; the D gene is possibly TRBD1 (5 bases). V lost 5 bases, J lost 2 bases, and 15 bases lay in between. Germline CDR1 reads SGHAT; CDR2 reads FQNNGV. This CDR3 region has 15 residues. CDR3 sequence: CASSRPQDWNYGYTF. CDR3 nucleotides: TGTGCCAGCAGCCGCCCACAGGATTGGAACTATGGCTACACCTTC.

The chain carries TRBV15 and TRBJ2-5; the D is unclear. The CDR3 spans 14 residues. Trimming took 1 base from V and 2 from J, leaving 8 bases between them. Germline assignment: CDR1 LNHNV and CDR2 YYDKDF (reference sequence). CDR3 sequence (DNA): TGTGCCACCAGCAGAGCGGGCGGACAAGAGACCCAGTACTTC. Residues: CATSRAGGQETQYF.

This clonotype showed up many times. This sequence joins TRBV24-1 and TRBJ1-4; D ambiguous. The CDR3 loop spans 14 amino acids. V lost 6 bases and J lost 1, with 8 bases in between. Germline-derived CDR1 and CDR2 are KGHDR and SFDVKD. CDR3 amino acids: CATSQTGTNEKLFF. In nucleotides, the CDR3 is TGTGCCACCAGTCAGACGGGAACTAATGAAAAACTGTTTTTT.

This sequence joins TRBV20-1 and TRBJ1-5, with a possible D match to TRBD1 (5 bases). Deletions cut 3 bases from V and 0 bases from J, with 6 bases between. From germline, CDR1 is DFQATT and CDR2 SNEGSKA (reference sequence). This CDR3 spans 13 amino acids. The CDR3 reads CSASQGSNQPQHF. The CDR3 DNA follows: TGCAGTGCTAGTCAGGGTAGCAATCAGCCCCAGCATTTT.

The V gene is TRBV11-2, the J gene TRBJ1-1; 10 nucleotides align to TRBD1. V gave up 6 bases and J gave up 5 bases; unmatched junction bases: 9. The CDR3 length is 15 residues. Germline V gene data show CDR1 as SGHAT and CDR2 as FQNNGV. The CDR3 protein is CASRAYRDRGTEAFF. The CDR3 bases are TGTGCCAGCAGAGCTTACCGGGACAGGGGTACTGAAGCTTTCTTT.

The chain couples TRBV18 to TRBJ1-3; D not certain. Trimming left V 0 bases short and J 0 bases short, with 12 bases between. CDR1 and CDR2 (germline): KGHSH, LQKENI. The CDR3 is made up of 17 amino acids. CDR3 sequence: CASSPPEMRGSGNTIYF. The CDR3, as DNA: TGTGCCAGCTCACCACCGGAGATGCGGGGCTCTGGAAACACCATATATTTT.

V is TRBV3-1 and J is TRBJ1-1; D is possibly TRBD1 (5 bases). CDR1 LGHDT and CDR2 YNNKEL come from the germline V gene (reference sequence). CDR3 length equals 15 residues. V was trimmed by 0 bases and J by 0 bases, leaving 8 bases between them. Here the CDR3 DNA reads TGTGCCAGCAGCCAAGAGGGGCGGATGAACACTGAAGCTTTCTTT. Its translation is CASSQEGRMNTEAFF.